This T cell receptor beta chain was captured in a study of blood T cell repertoires in COVID-19. Study details: Samples came from the United States, Italy and Spain, spanning acute and convalescent COVID-19.

As handled by the study authors: For nucleated cells, counts were estimated from reference gene primer amplification. Some clones are missing from TCRdb's copy, which holds only in-frame ones; the method was immunoSEQ multiplex PCR. V, J and clone size are those of that table, while D and trimming were read from the DNA. Of over 150,000 clones listed, approximately 91% are singletons. Followed longitudinally, the Seattle patients had been enrolled during active infection. The length of the CDR3 is 16 residues. J lost 7 bases, V lost 4 bases, and 11 bases had no gene match. Germline assignment: CDR1 MDHEN and CDR2 SYDVKM. This clone turned up a few times.

Sequencing was performed on peripheral blood. The chain joins TRBV28 to TRBJ2-1; 9 positions agree with TRBD2. The clonotype was recovered from a man younger than 30 with COVID-19, enrolled during active disease. CDR3 in DNA: TGTGCCAGCAGTTCCATATCTAGCGGGACATGGAATGAGCAGTTCTTC. It is translated as CASSSISSGTWNEQFF.